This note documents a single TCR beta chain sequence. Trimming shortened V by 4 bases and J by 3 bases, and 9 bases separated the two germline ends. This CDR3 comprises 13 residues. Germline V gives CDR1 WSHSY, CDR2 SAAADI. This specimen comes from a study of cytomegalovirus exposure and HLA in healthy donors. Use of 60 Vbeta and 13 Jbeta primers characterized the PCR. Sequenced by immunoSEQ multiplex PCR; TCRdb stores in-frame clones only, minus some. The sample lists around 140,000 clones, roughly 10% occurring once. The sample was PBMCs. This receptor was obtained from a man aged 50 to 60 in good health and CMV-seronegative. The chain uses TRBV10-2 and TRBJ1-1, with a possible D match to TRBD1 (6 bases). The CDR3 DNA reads TGCGCCAGCAGTGTCGCAGGGGACACTGAAGCTTTCTTT. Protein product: CASSVAGDTEAFF.